Sequencing of this T cell receptor (beta chain) was carried out in a study of cytomegalovirus exposure and HLA in healthy donors. Germline assignment: CDR1 SNHLY and CDR2 FYNNEI. With 5 bases clipped from V and 3 bases from J, the junction kept 2 bases outside the gene matches. This CDR3 region has 15 residues. Use of 60 Vbeta and 13 Jbeta primers characterized the PCR. Authors' analysis steps: In a later analysis, around 11 million of some 80 million unique beta chains occurred in at least two donors. Sequenced by immunoSEQ multiplex PCR; TCRdb stores in-frame clones only, minus some. Clone size and V and J calls were adopted from that table, with D and trimming inferred from the DNA. The repertoire holds 70,000 to 85,000 clones, with under 80% as singletons. To note about this clone: What it binds is not known.

Study-wide findings and caveats: Clonal expansion was found to be greater in HLA-associated TCR beta chains than in equally common others in a later analysis. The study found most TCR sequences rare, yet found some public TCRs in many donors. There was a cluster of highly shared sequence variants that was likely a sequencing artifact.

Material for sequencing was PBMCs. The V gene is TRBV2, the J gene TRBJ1-6, with TRBD1 identical over 9 bases. The receptor's source is a man aged 35-49 years in good health and CMV-seropositive. In nucleotides, the CDR3 is TGTGCCAGCAGTCGGACAGGGGACTATAATTCACCCCTCCACTTT. It translates to CASSRTGDYNSPLHF. Looking up the rest from reference TRBV2 and TRBJ1-6 gives the full variable domain: EPEVTQTPSHQVTQMGQEVILRCVPISNHLYFYWYRQILGQKVEFLVSFYNNEISEKSEIFDDQFSVERPDGSNFTLKIRSTKLEDSAMYFCASSRTGDYNSPLHFGNGTRLTVT.